This T cell receptor (beta chain) was identified in a study of molecular identifiers for immune sequencing clone quantification. Overall study findings and caveats: Spike-in Jurkat TCR RNA from a single cell reportedly registered among around 1 million naive cells. The study found clones above 20 RNA copies held over 97% of effector molecules and under 1% in naive cells.

Trimming left V 1 base short and J 6 bases short, with 9 bases between. The CDR3 is 13 residues long. Germline V gene lookup returns CDR1 GTSNPN and CDR2 SVGIG (reference sequence). This clonotype was seen repeatedly, ten times or more. Its specificity is not known. Sorting isolated naive CD8 T cells as CD8+CD4-CCR7+CD45RA+ events. Previously described methods and listed TCR primers produced bulk TCR libraries. TCRdb re-called the PCR reads through MiXCR, storing one row per CDR3 protein. The sample has about 68,000 distinct CDR3 sequences; 15% to 20% are singletons. Source material: naive CD8+ T cells from blood, with Jurkat cell RNA spiked in. Subset here: FACS-sorted CD8+CD4-CCR7+CD45RA+ naive T cells. This chain uses TRBV30 with TRBJ2-2; perhaps TRBD1 as D (6 bases). This TCR derives from a human donor in good health. Some libraries in this study had Jurkat cell RNA spiked in. In DNA, the CDR3 is TGTGCCTGGAGTGAGTCAGGGGCCGGGGAGCTGTTTTTT. This translates into CAWSESGAGELFF.